The clone carrying this T cell receptor beta chain was found a few times. The gene names given are mouse names. The observed sequence ends 4 residues before the CDR3 terminus, with the missing tail filled in from the germline J gene. Germline V gene data show CDR1 as LGHNA and CDR2 as YNLKQL (reference sequence). This CDR3 is 13 amino acids long. Scientists pooled cutaneous lymph node cells and sorted them on CD4, CD8alpha, NKG2D, NKG2ACE and other markers. TCR sequencing used cDNA made by reverse transcription of extracted RNA. Produced via immunoSEQ multiplex PCR; TCRdb's table is partial and in-frame only. Reported are around 300,000 clones, none seen only once; the ten largest carry 0.9% to 1.5%. This sample stems from a study of CD8+ T cells in alopecia areata.

What was sequenced was CD4+ T cells sorted from a lymph node. This receptor was taken from a C3H/HeJ mouse with alopecia areata. MHC haplotype: H2-k. This chain links TRBV5 with TRBJ1-1; weak D call: TRBD1 (6 bases). CDR3 DNA (partial): TGTGCCAGCAGCCAAGGGAGGGACAAA. Translating it yields CASSQGRDK. The CDR3 in its entirety is CASSQGRDKEVFF.